This TCR beta chain was captured in a study of blood T cell repertoires in COVID-19. Study overall: Acute and convalescent COVID-19 specimens originated in the United States, Italy and Spain.

Per the study methods: Amplification of reference gene primers provided the estimated nucleated cell counts. Assay used: immunoSEQ multiplex PCR; TCRdb lists only in-frame clones, some missing. Clone size and the V and J calls come from that table; the DNA yielded D and trimming. Here the sample spans roughly 190,000 clones, about 85% being singletons. This clone is a singleton in its sample. In Seattle, patients joined the study during active infection and were tracked longitudinally. V was clipped by 5 bases and J by 6 bases, with 7 bases between them. This CDR3 has 12 amino acids. The clonotype originates from a woman aged 70 to 79 with COVID-19, enrolled during active disease. This sequence joins TRBV12-3 or TRBV12-4 and TRBJ2-2; D is perhaps TRBD1 (5 bases). Sequencing was performed on peripheral blood. For the CDR3, the DNA is TGTGCCAGCAGTCAAGGGGCCGGGGAGCTGTTTTTT. Protein: CASSQGAGELFF.